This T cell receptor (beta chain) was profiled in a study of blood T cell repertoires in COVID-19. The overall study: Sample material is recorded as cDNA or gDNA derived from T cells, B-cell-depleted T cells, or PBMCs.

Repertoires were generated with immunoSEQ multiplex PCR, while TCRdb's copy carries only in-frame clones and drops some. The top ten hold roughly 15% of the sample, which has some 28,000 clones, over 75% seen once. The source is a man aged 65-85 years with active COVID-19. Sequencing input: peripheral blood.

The DNA for the CDR3 is TGTGCCAGCAGCACCCGCGGACAGGATGAAAAACTGTTTTTT. It is translated as CASSTRGQDEKLFF. The chain combines TRBV9 with TRBJ1-4, with 7 bases matching TRBD1. The CDR3 spans 14 residues. V shed 4 bases, J shed 6 bases, and the junction held 6 bases outside the gene matches. The germline V gene encodes CDR1 SGDLS and CDR2 YYNGEE.